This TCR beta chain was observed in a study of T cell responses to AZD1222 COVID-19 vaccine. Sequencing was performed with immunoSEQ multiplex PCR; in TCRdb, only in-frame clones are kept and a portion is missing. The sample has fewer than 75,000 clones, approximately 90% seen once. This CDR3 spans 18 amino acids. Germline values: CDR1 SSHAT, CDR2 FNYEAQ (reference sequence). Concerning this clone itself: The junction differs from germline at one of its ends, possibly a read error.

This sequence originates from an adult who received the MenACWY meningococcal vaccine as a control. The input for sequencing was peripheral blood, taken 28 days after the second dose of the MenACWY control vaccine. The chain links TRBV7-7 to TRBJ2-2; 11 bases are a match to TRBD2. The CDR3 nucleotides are TGTGCTAGCAGCTTAGGGACTAGCGGACCTGCGAACACCGGGGAGCTGTTTTTT. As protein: CASSLGTSGPANTGELFF.